The 23 T cell receptor beta chains in this list originate from one sample, sequenced in a study of blood T cell repertoires in COVID-19. Assay: immunoSEQ multiplex PCR; the TCRdb copy retains only in-frame clones and omits some. The sample includes fewer than 350,000 clones, under 95% seen only once; the top ten take roughly 2.1%. Material for sequencing was PBMCs or T cells enriched from blood (not recorded which). Receptor source: a woman between 35 and 50 years old with acute COVID-19.

V usage is TRBV28 and J usage is TRBJ1-1, with TRBD1 identical over 9 bases. V lost 7 bases and J lost 5; bases outside the gene matches: 14. Germline-derived CDR1 and CDR2 are MDHEN and SYDVKM. CDR3 length: 16 amino acids. CDR3 loop: CASTSVGQGSKTEAFF. The CDR3 coding sequence is TGTGCCAGCACCTCTGTTGGACAGGGGAGTAAAACTGAAGCTTTCTTT.

With regard to this clone: Other DNA sequences in the sample encode the same CDR3. V usage is TRBV5-6 and J usage is TRBJ1-5; D is unresolved. Trimming took 1 base from V and 0 from J, leaving 8 bases between them. The germline gives CDR1 SGHDT, CDR2 YYEEEE. CDR3 length: 15 residues. The CDR3 DNA reads TGTGCCAGCAGCTTGTATGGAGGTAGCAATCAGCCCCAGCATTTT. Translating it yields CASSLYGGSNQPQHF.

The gene calls are TRBV6-5 and TRBJ1-1; 7 bases are shared with TRBD1. The CDR3 covers 15 residues. With V trimmed by 2 bases and J by 1 base, 4 bases remained unmatched. Germline CDR1 is MNHEY and CDR2 is SVGAGI. The CDR3 nucleotides are TGTGCCAGCAGTTACACGCGGACAGGGAACACTGAAGCTTTCTTT. Residues: CASSYTRTGNTEAFF.

This chain uses TRBV5-1 with TRBJ1-5; 9 nucleotides align to TRBD1. Germline CDR1 and CDR2: SGHRS and YFSETQ. Germline trimming cut 0 bases from V and 7 bases from J; bases unmatched to any gene: 5. The CDR3 is made up of 15 amino acids. The DNA for the CDR3 is TGCGCCAGCAGCTTGGTGACAGGGGGAGGACAGCCCCAGCATTTT. Its translation is CASSLVTGGGQPQHF.

The rearrangement joins TRBV28 to TRBJ2-1; TRBD2 matches at 9 bases. This CDR3 comprises 15 residues. In germline, CDR1 is MDHEN, CDR2 SYDVKM. Trimming at V came to 6 bases and at J to 4 bases, leaving 7 bases not matched to a gene. The DNA for the CDR3 is TGTGCCAGCAGCAAGACTAGCGGAGCTTACAATGAGCAGTTCTTC. It codes for CASSKTSGAYNEQFF.

This chain uses TRBV9 with TRBJ2-2; TRBD2 matches 10 bases. After removal of 0 bases from V and 7 bases from J, the junction contained 3 bases not matched to a gene. Germline V gene sequence: CDR1 SGDLS, CDR2 YYNGEE. The CDR3 sequence is 15 residues long. In DNA, the CDR3 is TGTGCCAGCAGCGTAGAGGGACTAGCGTTCGGGGAGCTGTTTTTT. Translated: CASSVEGLAFGELFF.

This chain connects TRBV6-2 or TRBV6-3 to TRBJ1-5; 10 bases line up with TRBD1. Germline loops: CDR1 MNHEY, CDR2 SVGEGT. The V segment lost 5 bases and the J segment 5 bases; nucleotides outside the gene matches: 3. The CDR3 runs 14 residues. The DNA for the CDR3 is TGTGCCAGCAGTCAGACAGGGGGCTATCAGCCCCAGCATTTT. Its protein is CASSQTGGYQPQHF.

The chain employs TRBV3-1 (or the pseudogene TRBV3-2) and TRBJ1-5; possible D gene TRBD1, 6 bases. V dropped 1 base and J dropped 7 bases, with 14 bases sitting between them. Looked up from germline, CDR1 is LGHDT and CDR2 is YNNKEL (reference sequence). This CDR3 is built from 15 residues. CDR3 sequence (DNA): TGTGCCAGCAGCCAAGGAGGCAGGGGTGGCCAGCCCCAGCATTTT. Translated, it gives CASSQGGRGGQPQHF.

This chain uses TRBV7-9 with TRBJ2-1; 11 nucleotides match TRBD1. The germline gives CDR1 SEHNR, CDR2 FQNEAQ (reference sequence). The V gene end was trimmed by 4 bases and the J gene end by 9 bases; junction bases not matched to a gene: 5. CDR3 length: 14 residues. The CDR3 bases are TGTGCCAGCAGCTCCGGGACAGGGGGAAGTGAGCAGTTCTTC. Translated: CASSSGTGGSEQFF.

The chain uses TRBV20-1 and TRBJ2-1; 8 nucleotides align to TRBD2. Germline V gene sequence: CDR1 DFQATT, CDR2 SNEGSKA (reference sequence). CDR3 length: 15 residues. The trim removed 3 bases at V and 7 bases at J, leaving 11 bases unmatched. The CDR3 region has the DNA TGCAGTGCTAGTGCAGTCGGGGGGGCCCGGAATGAGCAGTTCTTC. This gives the protein CSASAVGGARNEQFF.

The chain carries TRBV6-5 and TRBJ2-2; 7 bases match TRBD1. V lost 0 bases to trimming and J lost 5 bases; unmatched junction nucleotides: 6. The V gene's germline CDR1 is MNHEY and CDR2 SVGAGI. The CDR3 is made up of 16 amino acids. CDR3 loop: CASSYSRLRGTGELFF. The CDR3 region has the DNA TGTGCCAGCAGTTACTCCCGACTCAGGGGGACCGGGGAGCTGTTTTTT.

The chain has TRBV15 and TRBJ1-1; D is unclear. This CDR3 has 14 residues. The ends were cut back, 0 bases at V and 1 base at J, with 6 bases in the middle. The germline V gene encodes CDR1 LNHNV and CDR2 YYDKDF (reference sequence). The DNA for the CDR3 is TGTGCCACCAGCAGAGATCGACAGAACACTGAAGCTTTCTTT. Amino acids: CATSRDRQNTEAFF.

The rearrangement joins TRBV6-5 to TRBJ2-1; 7 bases map to TRBD1. The CDR3 is made up of 13 amino acids. Per the germline V gene, CDR1 is MNHEY and CDR2 is SVGAGI. Trimming at V came to 6 bases and at J to 2 bases, leaving 1 base not matched to a gene. CDR3 sequence reads: CASRQGAYNEQFF. CDR3 sequence (DNA): TGTGCCAGCAGGCAGGGGGCCTACAATGAGCAGTTCTTC.

This chain uses TRBV6-6 with TRBJ1-5; D possibly corresponds to TRBD1 (5 bases). This CDR3 has 14 residues. V lost 7 bases to trimming and J lost 6 bases, with 16 bases between them. Germline V gene sequence: CDR1 MNHNY, CDR2 SVGAGI (reference sequence). As DNA, the CDR3 is TGTGCCAGCACTAACCCCCAGGGTTTTCAGCCCCAGCATTTT. This sequence encodes CASTNPQGFQPQHF.

The V gene is TRBV25-1, the J gene TRBJ2-3, with 12 nucleotides matching TRBD2. The CDR3 sequence is 16 residues long. Per the germline V gene, CDR1 is MGHDK and CDR2 is SYGVNS. V was clipped by 3 bases and J by 2 bases; unmatched bases: 3. CDR3 in DNA: TGTGCCAGCAGTGACGGACTAGCGGGGCTCACAGATACGCAGTATTTT. It encodes CASSDGLAGLTDTQYF.

This chain connects TRBV4-1 to TRBJ2-5, with 7 bases identical to TRBD2. V trimming: 4 bases; J trimming: 2 bases; junction bases outside the gene matches: 10. Germline V CDR1 and CDR2: MGHRA, YSYEKL. The CDR3 covers 16 residues. The CDR3 reads CASSLGSGGPQETQYF. CDR3 DNA: TGCGCCAGCAGCCTCGGCTCGGGGGGTCCGCAAGAGACCCAGTACTTC.

In its sample, this clone was seen once. The V call is TRBV7-2, the J call TRBJ1-1; TRBD1 matches 7 bases. The CDR3 sequence is 15 residues long. Germline V gene data show CDR1 as SGHTA and CDR2 as FQGNSA. V lost 5 bases, J lost 4 bases, and 10 bases stayed unmatched. CDR3: CASSPRQGVSTEAFF. Here the CDR3 DNA reads TGTGCCAGCAGCCCGCGACAGGGAGTGAGCACTGAAGCTTTCTTT.

This chain links TRBV11-3 with TRBJ1-6; the D gene is possibly TRBD1 (5 bases). The CDR3 consists of 15 residues. CDR1 and CDR2 from the germline V gene are SGHNT and YENEEA. V lost 0 bases and J 6 bases, leaving 9 bases between the germline ends. In nucleotides, the CDR3 is TGTGCCAGCAGCTTAGAGGGGCTGAGTAATTCACCCCTCCACTTT. This translates into CASSLEGLSNSPLHF.

This chain joins TRBV12-3 or TRBV12-4 and TRBJ1-2; no clear D. Trimming shortened V by 0 bases and J by 7 bases, and 3 bases separated the two germline ends. The CDR3 contains 11 residues. The CDR3 DNA is TGTGCCAGCAGTTTAGCCAGTGGCTACACCTTC. This sequence encodes CASSLASGYTF.

The rearrangement uses TRBV4-1 and TRBJ1-4; 7 bases map to TRBD1. V shed 1 base and J 8 bases; nucleotides not matched to a gene: 4. CDR3 length equals 14 residues. The germline V gene encodes CDR1 MGHRA and CDR2 YSYEKL. The CDR3 DNA reads TGCGCCAGCAGCCAAGGCCAGGGGGAGGAAAAACTGTTTTTT. Amino acids: CASSQGQGEEKLFF.

The chain joins TRBV6-2 or TRBV6-3 to TRBJ2-2; weak D call: TRBD2 (6 bases). Germline assignment: CDR1 MNHEY and CDR2 SVGEGT. Between the trimmed V and J ends, which lost 6 bases and 0 bases, there was a span of 14 bases. This CDR3 has 16 amino acids. The CDR3 loop reads CASSTVSGANTGELFF. In DNA form, the CDR3 reads TGTGCCAGCAGCACCGTTAGCGGAGCGAACACCGGGGAGCTGTTTTTT.

The table lists this clone with a count of one. The CDR3 loop is CASSLAGGGSNEQFF. The CDR3 DNA sequence: TGTGCCAGCAGCTTAGCCGGCGGGGGGAGCAATGAGCAGTTCTTC. This sequence joins TRBV7-2 and TRBJ2-1, with 8 bases fitting TRBD2. Germline-derived CDR1 and CDR2 are SGHTA and FQGNSA. This CDR3 is built from 15 residues. Trimming cost V 0 bases and J 6 bases; bases outside gene matches: 4. Filled out from reference TRBV7-2 and TRBJ2-1, the complete variable domain reads GAGVSQSPSNKVTEKGKDVELRCDPISGHTALYWYRQSLGQGLEFLIYFQGNSAPDKSGLPSDRFSAERTGGSVSTLTIQRTQQEDSAVYLCASSLAGGGSNEQFFGPGTRLTVL.

CDR3 nucleotides: TGTGCCACCAGCAGAGAGGGAGGCAATCAGCCCCAGCATTTT. It translates to CATSREGGNQPQHF. The chain recombines TRBV15 with TRBJ1-5; unclear D gene. The CDR3 has 14 amino acids. Germline loops: CDR1 LNHNV, CDR2 YYDKDF (reference sequence). V was trimmed by 0 bases and J by 2 bases, leaving 5 bases between them.